The clone carrying this T cell receptor (beta chain) was seen at least ten times. Its antigen is unidentified. This entry is derived from a study of beta chain features in type 1 diabetes. The study's findings and limits: Patients with type 1 diabetes showed fewer VDJ junction insertions and more deletions.

cDNA synthesis used the whole RNA isolate, giving expressed TCRB sequences. The assay was immunoSEQ multiplex PCR, and TCRdb's table has in-frame clones only and misses some. The profile shows around 250,000 clones, 27% of them singletons. The receptor was derived from a man aged 25-45 years in good health. Material for sequencing was central memory CD4+ T cells from blood.

The CDR3 loop is CASSRSERGTDTQYF. The CDR3 region has the DNA TGCGCCAGCAGCCGATCCGAGAGGGGCACAGATACGCAGTATTTT. The chain carries TRBV4-3 and TRBJ2-3, with D possibly TRBD2 on 5 matching bases. This CDR3 has 15 residues. Per germline, CDR1 LGHNA and CDR2 YSLEER. The V end was cut by 4 bases, the J end by 1 base, with 12 bases between.